Given below is one TCR beta chain in context. What it recognizes is unknown. Generated by immunoSEQ multiplex PCR, the TCRdb table keeps only in-frame clones and is missing some. The sample carries around 80,000 clones, approximately 90% recorded once. This sample was taken from a study of T cell responses to AZD1222 COVID-19 vaccine. Trimming took 10 bases from V and 4 from J; bases not matched to a gene: 8. This CDR3 is built from 13 residues. CDR1 is SGHAT and CDR2 is FQNNGV in the germline V gene. Study-level results: Close to half of all spike-specific TCRs reportedly target regions of the variants that are unmutated. Researchers took repertoire samples only after the peak T cell response had come. Spike-specific TCR breadth and depth were elevated following two AZD1222 doses. The span of vaccine-associated CD4 TCRs extended across spike, with dominance at 160-218 and 743-854.

The input for sequencing was peripheral blood, taken on day 0 of AZD1222 vaccination. The source is an adult in good health. The chain is built from TRBV11-2 and TRBJ2-5; 8 nucleotides match TRBD2. This CDR3 reads CATSGGLGETQYF. The DNA for the CDR3 is TGTGCCACCTCGGGGGGGTTGGGAGAGACCCAGTACTTC.